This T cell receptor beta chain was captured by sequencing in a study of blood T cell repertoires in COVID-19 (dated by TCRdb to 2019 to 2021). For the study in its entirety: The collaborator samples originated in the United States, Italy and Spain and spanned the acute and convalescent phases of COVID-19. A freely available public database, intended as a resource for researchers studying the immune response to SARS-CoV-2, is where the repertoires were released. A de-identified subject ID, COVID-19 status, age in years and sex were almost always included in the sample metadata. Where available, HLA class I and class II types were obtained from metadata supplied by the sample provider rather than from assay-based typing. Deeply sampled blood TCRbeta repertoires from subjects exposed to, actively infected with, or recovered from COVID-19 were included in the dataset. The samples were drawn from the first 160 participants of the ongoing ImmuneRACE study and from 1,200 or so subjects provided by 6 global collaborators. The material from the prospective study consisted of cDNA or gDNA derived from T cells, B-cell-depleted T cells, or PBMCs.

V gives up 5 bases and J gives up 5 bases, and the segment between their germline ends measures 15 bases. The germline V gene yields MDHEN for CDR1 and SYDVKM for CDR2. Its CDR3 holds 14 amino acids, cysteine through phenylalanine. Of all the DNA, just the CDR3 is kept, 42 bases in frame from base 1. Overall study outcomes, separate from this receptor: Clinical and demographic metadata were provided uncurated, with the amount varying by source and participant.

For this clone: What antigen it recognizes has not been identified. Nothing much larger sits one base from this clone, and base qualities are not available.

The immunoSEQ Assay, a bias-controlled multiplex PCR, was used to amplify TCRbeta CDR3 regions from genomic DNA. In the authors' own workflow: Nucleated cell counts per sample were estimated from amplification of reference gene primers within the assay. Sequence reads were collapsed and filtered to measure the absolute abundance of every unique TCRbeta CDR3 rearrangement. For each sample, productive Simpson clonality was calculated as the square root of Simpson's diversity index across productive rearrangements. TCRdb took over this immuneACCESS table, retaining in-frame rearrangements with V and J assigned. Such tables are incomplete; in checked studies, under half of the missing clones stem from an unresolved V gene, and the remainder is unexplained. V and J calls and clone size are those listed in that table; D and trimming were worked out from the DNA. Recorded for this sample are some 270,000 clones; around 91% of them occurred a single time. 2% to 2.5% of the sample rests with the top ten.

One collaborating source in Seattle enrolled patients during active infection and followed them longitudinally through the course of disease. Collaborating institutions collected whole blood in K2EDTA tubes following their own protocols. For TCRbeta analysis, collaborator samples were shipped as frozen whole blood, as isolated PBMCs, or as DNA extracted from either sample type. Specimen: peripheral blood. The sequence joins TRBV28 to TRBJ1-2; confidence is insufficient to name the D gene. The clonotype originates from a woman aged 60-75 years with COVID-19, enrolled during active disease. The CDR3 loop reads CASSAPGHSYGYTF. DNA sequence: TGTGCCAGCAGTGCACCGGGTCACTCATATGGCTACACCTTC.